The clone carrying this TCR beta chain was seen only a few times. Its antigen is still unknown. This sample stems from a study of CD8 T cells in ankylosing spondylitis. Overall study results and limits: Enrichment of disease-linked clones was reportedly significant in matched ankylosing spondylitis synovial fluid. A number of the motif variants had already been described in reactive arthritis synovial fluid and blood. Disease-linked clones displayed a CD8+ phenotype and appeared relatively rarely in peripheral blood. A motif of 7 to 9 highly homologous TCR beta variants was seen as apparently characteristic of ankylosing spondylitis blood.

5'-RACE, quantitative and with molecular barcodes, yielded the TCR beta libraries. A single record per CDR3 protein comes from TCRdb applying MiXCR to the 5' RACE reads. The table records around 890,000 distinct CDR3 sequences, approximately 12% of them present only once. The V gene lost 4 bases and the J gene lost 3 bases, with 14 bases spanning the gap. Per germline, CDR1 DFQATT and CDR2 SNEGSKA (reference sequence). The CDR3 has 14 amino acids. The chain recombines TRBV20-1 with TRBJ2-3, with D perhaps TRBD1 or TRBD2 (7 bases each). The clonotype originates from a male donor with ankylosing spondylitis. The sequenced sample was blood, either unsorted or a sorted T cell fraction (not recorded which). The CDR3 coding sequence is TGCAGTGCTAAAAGACAGGGAGGGACAGATACGCAGTATTTT. Amino acids: CSAKRQGGTDTQYF.